This TCR beta chain was identified in a study of blood T cells in healthy people across ages. Overall study results and limits: One million T cells yielded diversity estimates that were considered underestimates.

After removal of 4 bases from V and 3 bases from J, the junction contained 11 bases not matched to a gene. Per germline, CDR1 LGHNA and CDR2 YSLEER. CDR3 length equals 16 residues. Using a J-beta primer mix together with a sample-barcoded 5' primer, a second PCR was run for about 7 to 12 cycles. One entry per CDR3 protein results from TCRdb running MiXCR on the 5' RACE reads. The table records 550,000 to 600,000 distinct CDR3 sequences, approximately 30% of them present only once. This clonotype appeared a few times. Its antigen is unknown. Material: blood. The sequence came from a woman aged 70-85 years in good health. The J gene is TRBJ1-2, the V gene TRBV4-3; 7 bases map to TRBD1. CDR3 in DNA: TGCGCCAGCAGCCTATTTTTGACAGGGAAGGACTATGGCTACACCTTC. This sequence encodes CASSLFLTGKDYGYTF.